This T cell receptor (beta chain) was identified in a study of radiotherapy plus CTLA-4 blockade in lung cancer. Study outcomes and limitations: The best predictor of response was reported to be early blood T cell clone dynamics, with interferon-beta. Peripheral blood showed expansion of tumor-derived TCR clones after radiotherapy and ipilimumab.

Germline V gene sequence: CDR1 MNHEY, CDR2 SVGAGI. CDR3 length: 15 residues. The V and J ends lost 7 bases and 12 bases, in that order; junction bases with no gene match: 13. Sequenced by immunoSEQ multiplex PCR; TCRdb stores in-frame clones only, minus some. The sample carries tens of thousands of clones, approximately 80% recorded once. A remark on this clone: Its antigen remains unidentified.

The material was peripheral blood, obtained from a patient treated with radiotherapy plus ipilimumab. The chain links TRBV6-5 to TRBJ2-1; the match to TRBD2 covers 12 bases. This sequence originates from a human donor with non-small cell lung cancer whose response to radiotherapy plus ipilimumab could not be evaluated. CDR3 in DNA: TGTGCCAGCACCCCTCCGGGACTAGCGGGCTTTGCGCAGTTCTTC. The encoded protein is CASTPPGLAGFAQFF.